Listed here are 26 T cell receptor beta chains from one sample, sequenced in a study. From the 5' RACE reads, TCRdb called clonotypes with MiXCR, one entry per CDR3 protein. The sample records roughly 9,400 distinct CDR3 sequences, about a sixth being singletons. Sequences were obtained from memory CD4+ T cells sorted from blood. Specified subset: memory CD4+ T cells, CD4+CD45RO+CD25-. These receptors originate from a female donor with breast cancer.

By share, this clonotype ranks as medium-sized. The chain uses TRBV20-1 and TRBJ1-1; 7 bases agree with TRBD1. V shed 4 bases and J 2 bases; nucleotides not matched to a gene: 7. The CDR3 length is 14 residues. Germline values: CDR1 DFQATT, CDR2 SNEGSKA (reference sequence). The DNA of the CDR3 is TGCAGTGCTATGAAGACAGGGTCAAACACTGAAGCTTTCTTT. Translating it yields CSAMKTGSNTEAFF.

Comments on this clonotype: A much larger clone is a single base away; this may be a read error. V usage is TRBV7-9 and J usage is TRBJ1-6; D is unresolved. The CDR3 is 18 residues long. Trimming shortened V by 8 bases and J by 0 bases, and 20 bases separated the two germline ends. Germline V CDR1 and CDR2: SEHNR, FQNEAQ (reference sequence). The CDR3 nucleotides are TGTGCCAGCTGCCCTAGCTCCTTACGGAGCTCCTATAATTCACCCCTCCACTTT. This translates into CASCPSSLRSSYNSPLHF.

By its share, this clonotype is medium-sized. The chain recombines TRBV10-1 with TRBJ2-2, with 12 bases aligning to TRBD2. V lost 6 bases and J lost 6; bases outside the gene matches: 2. This CDR3 contains 14 residues. CDR1 and CDR2 (germline): WNHNN, SYGVQD (reference sequence). The DNA of the CDR3 is TGCGCCAGCAGAACTAGCGGGAGGTCCGGGGAGCTGTTTTTT. Translation gives CASRTSGRSGELFF.

There are a few counts of this clonotype. The chain has TRBV30 and TRBJ1-4, with 7 bases fitting TRBD1. The trim removed 4 bases at V and 8 bases at J, leaving 7 bases unmatched. From germline, CDR1 is GTSNPN and CDR2 SVGIG (reference sequence). The CDR3 runs to 13 residues. Here the CDR3 reads CAWKRGRQEKLFF. The CDR3 nucleotides read TGTGCCTGGAAAAGGGGGCGACAAGAAAAACTGTTTTTT.

Within the sample, this clonotype is medium-sized. The chain has TRBV25-1 and TRBJ1-1; the D is unclear. This CDR3 is 13 amino acids long. Germline V lookup: CDR1 MGHDK, CDR2 SYGVNS. V was clipped by 3 bases and J by 0 bases, with 5 bases between them. CDR3 sequence (DNA): TGTGCCAGCAGTGATGGGATGAACACTGAAGCTTTCTTT. Amino acid sequence: CASSDGMNTEAFF.

In its sample, this clonotype was seen many times. This chain joins TRBV12-3 or TRBV12-4 and TRBJ2-7, with TRBD1 matching over 7 bases. The V and J ends lost 3 bases and 7 bases, in that order; junction bases with no gene match: 9. This CDR3 is built from 14 residues. CDR3 loop: CASSLGTGVGEQYF. DNA for the CDR3: TGTGCCAGCAGTTTGGGAACAGGGGTGGGGGAGCAGTACTTC.

The J gene is TRBJ1-4, the V gene TRBV28, with D possibly matching TRBD1 (5 bases). Germline assignment: CDR1 MDHEN and CDR2 SYDVKM. Trimming shortened V by 8 bases and J by 7 bases, and 8 bases separated the two germline ends. This CDR3 is built from 11 residues. As DNA, the CDR3 is TGTGCCAGCGCGAGGGGTGAAAAACTGTTTTTT. Translation: CASARGEKLFF.

This clonotype was seen ten or more times. The V call is TRBV6-5, the J call TRBJ1-1; 7 bases match TRBD1. The junction had 5 bases not matched to a gene; V was cut back by 2 bases and J by 5 bases. This CDR3 has 14 amino acids. Germline V gene data show CDR1 as MNHEY and CDR2 as SVGAGI. The CDR3 DNA reads TGTGCCAGCAGTTACAGGGGGCGTGGGACTGAAGCTTTCTTT. Amino acids: CASSYRGRGTEAFF.

This clonotype appeared a few times. Given a much more abundant clone one base away, this may be a read error. A read error is likely, as this CDR3 ends without the conserved phenylalanine or tryptophan. The chain recombines TRBV19 with TRBJ1-5, with no clear D. CDR1 is LNHDA, CDR2 SQIVND, per germline (reference sequence). V was shortened by 10 bases and J by 0 bases, with 16 bases between the two germline ends. The length of the CDR3 is 15 residues. Here the CDR3 DNA reads TGTGCCACCTTAGCTAGATTTAATAGCAATCAGCCCCAGCATTGT. It translates to CATLARFNSNQPQHC.

This clonotype is deemed medium-sized. J is TRBJ1-3 and V is TRBV5-1; D is uncertain. V lost 0 bases to trimming and J lost 0 bases, with 16 bases between them. Germline CDR1 and CDR2: SGHRS and YFSETQ. CDR3 length: 18 amino acids. CDR3 sequence: CASSLEGRTADSGNTIYF. Written as DNA, the CDR3 is TGCGCCAGCAGCTTGGAAGGCCGGACGGCTGACTCTGGAAACACCATATATTTT.

This clonotype is medium-sized in the sample. The J gene is TRBJ2-7, the V gene TRBV20-1; D gene unclear. The CDR3 runs to 13 residues. V was cut by 0 bases and J by 3 bases, with 9 bases left in between. Per the germline V gene, CDR1 is DFQATT and CDR2 is SNEGSKA (reference sequence). CDR3 bases: TGCAGTGCTAGAGAACCTCGGCGCTACGAGCAGTACTTC. Its translation: CSAREPRRYEQYF.

By frequency in the sample, this clonotype is medium-sized. CDR3 sequence reads: CASSFSSPVVEQYF. DNA for the CDR3: TGTGCCAGCAGCTTTTCCAGTCCGGTGGTCGAGCAGTACTTC. The V and J genes are TRBV5-5 and TRBJ2-7, with D hard to call. The germline V gene encodes CDR1 SGHKS and CDR2 YYEKEE (reference sequence). The CDR3 is 14 residues long. V lost 2 bases, J lost 6 bases, and 15 bases lay in between.

This chain connects TRBV7-8 to TRBJ2-2, with D perhaps matching TRBD1 (6 bases). The CDR3 runs to 16 residues. Germline CDR1 is SGHVS and CDR2 is FQNEAQ. Trimming took off 6 bases at V and 7 bases at J, with 21 bases between the two ends. For the CDR3, the DNA is TGTGCCAGCAGAGCGAGAGGGGGTACTACGGGCGGGGAGCTGTTTTTT. Its translation is CASRARGGTTGGELFF.

In its sample, this clonotype is medium-sized. The rearrangement joins TRBV5-5 to TRBJ1-5; the D gene is possibly TRBD1 (5 bases). Germline CDR1 reads SGHKS; CDR2 reads YYEKEE (reference sequence). The V end was cut by 4 bases, the J end by 4 bases, with 15 bases between. The CDR3 runs 15 residues. CDR3 nucleotides: TGTGCCAGCAGCCCAGAAGGGACCGGGAATCAGCCCCAGCATTTT. This codes for CASSPEGTGNQPQHF.

This clonotype is labeled as medium-sized. The chain links TRBV20-1 to TRBJ2-3, with D unclear. V shed 5 bases and J shed 4 bases, with 16 bases lying between them. Germline values: CDR1 DFQATT, CDR2 SNEGSKA (reference sequence). The CDR3 runs to 14 residues. CDR3 region: CSAQTLRVADTQYF. The DNA of the CDR3 is TGCAGTGCTCAGACCCTAAGGGTGGCAGATACGCAGTATTTT.

Relative to its sample, this clonotype is medium-sized. The V call is TRBV20-1, the J call TRBJ2-7; a possible D gene is TRBD2 (5 bases). The CDR3 runs 15 residues. Per germline, CDR1 DFQATT and CDR2 SNEGSKA (reference sequence). Trimming removed 5 bases from V and 4 bases from J, with 21 bases in between. The CDR3 DNA is TGCAGTGCTGCCTCGGGAACTAGAGTTGGGTACGAGCAGTACTTC. Translated, it gives CSAASGTRVGYEQYF.

This clonotype was detected a few times. The gene calls are TRBV28 and TRBJ2-1, with D tentatively TRBD2 (5 bases). The V and J ends lost 4 bases and 8 bases respectively, with 21 bases between them. CDR1 is MDHEN and CDR2 is SYDVKM in the germline V gene. The length of the CDR3 is 16 residues. The CDR3 loop reads CASSWGARAGPDEQFF. CDR3 nucleotide sequence: TGTGCCAGCAGTTGGGGTGCGCGGGCCGGGCCTGATGAGCAGTTCTTC.

Relative to its sample, this clonotype is medium-sized (0.01 to 0.1%). The rearrangement uses TRBV20-1 and TRBJ2-7; TRBD2 might be the D (6 bases). Per germline, CDR1 DFQATT and CDR2 SNEGSKA (reference sequence). This CDR3 comprises 14 residues. The V end was cut by 4 bases, the J end by 3 bases, with 16 bases between. The CDR3 here is CSAISTSEGYEQYF. CDR3 DNA sequence: TGCAGTGCTATCAGTACCTCGGAGGGCTACGAGCAGTACTTC.

This rearrangement joins TRBV29-1 to TRBJ2-3; D not resolved. Germline CDR1 reads SQVTM; CDR2 reads ANQGSEA. The CDR3 contains 16 residues. Trimming stripped 0 bases from V and 7 bases from J, with 20 bases between. CDR3: CSVEDRALAERYTQYF. CDR3 in DNA: TGCAGCGTTGAAGATCGGGCACTGGCAGAGAGATATACGCAGTATTTT.

Concerning this clonotype itself: This may stem from a read error, because a much larger clone lies one nucleotide away. Because it lacks the conserved phenylalanine or tryptophan at the end, this CDR3 is likely a read error. The V and J genes are TRBV7-2 and TRBJ2-1, with D possibly matching TRBD1 (6 bases). V dropped 5 bases and J dropped 8 bases, with 22 bases sitting between them. This CDR3 comprises 16 residues. Germline V CDR1 and CDR2: SGHTA, FQGNSA. CDR3 in DNA: TGTGCCAGCAGCGTGGCCGGGACAAGTTTTTCGGATGAGCAGTTCATC. Translated, it gives CASSVAGTSFSDEQFI.

In its sample, this clonotype is medium-sized (0.01 to 0.1%). V usage is TRBV4-3 and J usage is TRBJ1-5; 9 positions match TRBD1. The germline gives CDR1 LGHNA, CDR2 YSLEER. The CDR3 totals 15 residues. V trimming: 5 bases; J trimming: 13 bases; junction bases outside the gene matches: 15. The CDR3 protein is CASSEKLGTGITQHF. CDR3 sequence (DNA): TGCGCCAGCAGCGAGAAATTGGGGACAGGGATTACTCAGCATTTT.

In its sample, this clonotype was seen once. V usage is TRBV12-3 or TRBV12-4 and J usage is TRBJ2-7; TRBD2 is a possible D gene (11 bases). This CDR3 is built from 15 residues. The V end was cut by 6 bases, the J end by 2 bases, with 17 bases between. The CDR3 spells CASRTSGTGAYEQYF. CDR3 bases: TGTGCCAGCAGGACTAGCGGGACAGGGGCCTACGAGCAGTACTTC.

The V gene is TRBV5-1, the J gene TRBJ2-1; TRBD2 aligns across 10 bases. This CDR3 is built from 15 residues. Germline V gene data show CDR1 as SGHRS and CDR2 as YFSETQ. The V segment lost 6 bases and the J segment 1 base; nucleotides outside the gene matches: 4. CDR3 DNA sequence: TGCGCCAGCACCCTTAGCGGGGGGTCCTACAATGAGCAGTTCTTC. Protein product: CASTLSGGSYNEQFF.

The sample holds a few counts of this clonotype. One end of the junction does not line up with germline, which may come from a read error. This chain connects TRBV5-1 to TRBJ2-3; D not resolved. The CDR3 is 14 residues long. Germline V gives CDR1 SGHRS, CDR2 YFSETQ. This CDR3 is CGSSLARSTDTQYF. CDR3 DNA: TGCGGCAGCAGCTTGGCCCGAAGCACAGATACGCAGTATTTT.

V is TRBV10-1 and J is TRBJ2-7; 7 nucleotides agree with TRBD1. Germline loops: CDR1 WNHNN, CDR2 SYGVQD (reference sequence). The CDR3 has 13 amino acids. V shed 2 bases and J 3 bases; nucleotides not matched to a gene: 1. The CDR3 region has the DNA TGCGCCAGCAGTGAGGCAGGGGGCTACGAGCAGTACTTC. Translated, it gives CASSEAGGYEQYF.

This clonotype is deemed medium-sized. This rearrangement joins TRBV12-3 or TRBV12-4 to TRBJ1-5, with D unresolved. Trimming cost V 3 bases and J 4 bases, with 10 bases left between them. This CDR3 is 14 amino acids long. The CDR3 DNA follows: TGTGCCAGCAGTTTTTCAAGAGGGAATCAGCCCCAGCATTTT. It encodes CASSFSRGNQPQHF.